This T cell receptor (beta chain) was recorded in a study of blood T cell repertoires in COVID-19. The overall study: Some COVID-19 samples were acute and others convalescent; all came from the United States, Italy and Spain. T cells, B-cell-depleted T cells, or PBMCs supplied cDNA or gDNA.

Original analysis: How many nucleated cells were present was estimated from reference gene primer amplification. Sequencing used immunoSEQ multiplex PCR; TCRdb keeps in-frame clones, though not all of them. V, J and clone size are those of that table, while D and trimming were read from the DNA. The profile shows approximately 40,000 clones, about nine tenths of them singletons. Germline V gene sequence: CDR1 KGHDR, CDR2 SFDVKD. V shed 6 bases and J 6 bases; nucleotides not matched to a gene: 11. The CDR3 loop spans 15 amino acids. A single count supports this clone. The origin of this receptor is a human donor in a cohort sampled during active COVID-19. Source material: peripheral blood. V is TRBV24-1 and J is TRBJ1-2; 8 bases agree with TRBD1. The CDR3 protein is CATSRSGGDLNGYTF. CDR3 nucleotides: TGTGCCACCAGTAGGTCAGGGGGCGATTTAAATGGCTACACCTTC.